The 19 T cell receptor beta chains given below trace back to one sample, sequenced in a study of T cells in Graves' hyperthyroidism and ophthalmopathy. Amplification targeted TCR beta CDR3 regions from RNA transcripts. Using the HTBI primer set, a first-round RT-PCR was run on the TCR CDR3. TCRdb used MiXCR to reprocess the multiplex PCR reads, holding one entry per CDR3 protein. This sample has hundreds of thousands of distinct CDR3 sequences; roughly 15% occur once, and the top ten carry 9.5% to 15%. Sequencing was performed on blood. The receptors derive from a woman aged 45 to 65 with Graves' ophthalmopathy.

This clonotype turned up a few times. The rearrangement joins TRBV7-9 to TRBJ2-5, with D perhaps TRBD1 (6 bases). CDR1 is SEHNR and CDR2 is FQNEAQ in the germline V gene (reference sequence). V was shortened by 7 bases and J by 0 bases, with 12 bases between the two germline ends. This CDR3 is built from 14 residues. CDR3 coding DNA: TGTGCCAGCACCCCAGGGGAGTACCAAGAGACCCAGTACTTC. This codes for CASTPGEYQETQYF.

This clonotype was recorded at least ten times. This chain connects TRBV30 to TRBJ1-2, with 8 bases aligning to TRBD1. Trimming removed 5 bases from V and 0 bases from J; junction bases left unmatched: 5. CDR1 and CDR2 from the germline V gene are GTSNPN and SVGIG (reference sequence). This CDR3 spans 14 amino acids. The CDR3 here is CAWAWTGTNYGYTF. DNA of the CDR3: TGTGCCTGGGCATGGACAGGGACTAACTATGGCTACACCTTC.

The chain carries TRBV19 and TRBJ2-1, with 12 nucleotides matching TRBD2. With 5 bases clipped from V and 11 bases from J, the junction kept 1 base outside the gene matches. CDR3 length: 12 amino acids. Germline-derived CDR1 and CDR2 are LNHDA and SQIVND (reference sequence). The CDR3 sequence is CASSGTSGQQFF. In nucleotides, the CDR3 is TGTGCCAGTAGTGGGACTAGCGGGCAGCAGTTCTTC. The whole variable domain, remainder taken from reference TRBV19 and TRBJ2-1, is DGGITQSPKYLFRKEGQNVTLSCEQNLNHDAMYWYRQDPGQGLRLIYYSQIVNDFQKGDIAEGYSVSREKKESFPLTVTSAQKNPTAFYLCASSGTSGQQFFGPGTRLTVL.

About this clonotype itself: Mismatch with germline at one junction end may stem from a read error. The genes are TRBV5-1 and TRBJ1-2; 10 bases line up with TRBD1. The CDR3 totals 15 residues. Germline lookup yields CDR1 SGHRS and CDR2 YFSETQ. The CDR3 spells CASSPRDRGGYGHTF. In DNA form, the CDR3 reads TGCGCCAGCAGCCCGCGGGACAGGGGCGGCTATGGCCACACCTTC.

This clonotype was counted at least ten times. The chain is built from TRBV20-1 and TRBJ2-7, with TRBD1 as a possible D gene (6 bases). Germline CDR1 is DFQATT and CDR2 is SNEGSKA (reference sequence). V dropped 5 bases and J dropped 3 bases, with 14 bases sitting between them. The CDR3 consists of 13 residues. The CDR3 DNA reads as TGCAGTGCTTTCCGGGACACCGACTACGAGCAGTACTTC. Translated: CSAFRDTDYEQYF.

This clonotype turned up a few times. A read error may account for a junction end that differs from germline. V usage is TRBV6-1 and J usage is TRBJ1-2, with 7 bases that match TRBD1. The germline gives CDR1 MNHNS, CDR2 SASEGT. The length of the CDR3 is 13 residues. The CDR3 nucleotides are TGTGCCAACAGTCAAACAGGGGTTGGTGGCTACACCTTC. This translates into CANSQTGVGGYTF.

This clonotype was recorded at least ten times. CDR3 DNA sequence: TGTGCCAGCAGTCCCGCAGGTTACACTGAAGCTTTCTTT. Its protein product is CASSPAGYTEAFF. The rearrangement links TRBV6-1 to TRBJ1-1; D uncertain. The V end was cut by 5 bases, the J end by 3 bases, with 10 bases between. Germline CDR1 is MNHNS and CDR2 is SASEGT. CDR3 size: 13 residues.

As to this clonotype: This may be a read error: a much more frequent sequence differs by one nucleotide. No conserved phenylalanine or tryptophan ends this CDR3, so it is likely a read error. The J gene is TRBJ2-7, the V gene TRBV7-9; unclear D gene. V was cut by 1 base and J by 2 bases, with 9 bases left in between. The CDR3 runs to 14 residues. Per the germline V gene, CDR1 is SEHNR and CDR2 is FQNEAQ (reference sequence). The CDR3 bases are TGTGCCAGCAGCTTAGGGGTGTTCCCCTACGAGCAGTACCTC. Translating it yields CASSLGVFPYEQYL.

The J gene is TRBJ2-7, the V gene TRBV12-3 or TRBV12-4; D not resolved. Trimming took 5 bases from V and 6 from J, leaving 14 bases between them. The length of the CDR3 is 13 residues. The CDR3 DNA is TGTGCCAGCAGTACTCAACCTAGTCTCGAGCAGTACTTC. It is translated as CASSTQPSLEQYF.

This clonotype was seen only a few times. This chain joins TRBV4-2 and TRBJ2-1, with D perhaps matching TRBD2 (6 bases). The V and J ends lost 1 base and 3 bases respectively, with 13 bases between them. Germline CDR1 and CDR2: LGHNA and YNFKEQ. The CDR3 sequence is 16 residues long. CDR3 sequence (DNA): TGTGCCAGCAGCCAAGGATCAACGGGACTCTACAATGAGCAGTTCTTC. Encoded protein: CASSQGSTGLYNEQFF.

This clonotype has a handful of counts. The J gene is TRBJ2-2, the V gene TRBV5-1; TRBD1 matches 7 bases. The CDR3 has 16 residues. Germline CDR1 reads SGHRS; CDR2 reads YFSETQ. V trimming: 4 bases; J trimming: 5 bases; junction bases outside the gene matches: 11. In DNA form, the CDR3 reads TGCGCCAGCAGCCCTGGGATGACAGGGAGAACCGGGGAGCTGTTTTTT. Protein product: CASSPGMTGRTGELFF.

The rearrangement joins TRBV9 to TRBJ2-7, with 8 nucleotides matching TRBD2. The V and J ends lost 6 bases and 3 bases, in that order; junction bases with no gene match: 8. The CDR3 is 14 residues long. Germline CDR1 and CDR2: SGDLS and YYNGEE. CDR3 loop: CASNRAGANYEQYF. The CDR3 nucleotides are TGTGCCAGCAACAGAGCGGGAGCTAACTACGAGCAGTACTTC.

This clonotype was observed once. This chain links TRBV6-9 with TRBJ2-1, with D uncertain. The CDR3 has 15 residues. The V end was cut by 2 bases, the J end by 2 bases, with 10 bases between. CDR1 is MNHGY, CDR2 SVAAGI, per germline. CDR3 region: CASSYVVAAYNEQFF. CDR3 DNA: TGTGCCAGCAGTTATGTTGTCGCGGCCTACAATGAGCAGTTCTTC.

The table lists this clonotype with a few counts. The genes are TRBV3-1 and TRBJ2-5; no firm D call. The germline gives CDR1 LGHDT, CDR2 YNNKEL (reference sequence). The CDR3 contains 17 residues. V lost 0 bases to trimming and J lost 5 bases, with 19 bases between them. CDR3 amino acids: CASSQDATGTLRETQYF. CDR3 in DNA: TGTGCCAGCAGCCAAGATGCAACGGGTACCCTCCGGGAGACCCAGTACTTC.

This clonotype was seen ten or more times. This rearrangement joins TRBV20-1 to TRBJ2-7, with 8 bases aligning to TRBD2. The CDR3 covers 14 residues. The J segment lost 3 bases and the V segment lost 6 bases, leaving 10 bases of the junction unmatched. CDR1 is DFQATT and CDR2 is SNEGSKA in the germline V gene (reference sequence). The CDR3 coding sequence is TGCAGTGCCCGGTGGGCGGGAGGAAGCTACGAGCAGTACTTC. This translates into CSARWAGGSYEQYF.

The V call is TRBV7-6, the J call TRBJ2-3; 11 nucleotides line up with TRBD2. The CDR3 length is 19 residues. Germline trimming cut 4 bases from V and 0 bases from J; bases unmatched to any gene: 12. Germline CDR1 SGHVS, CDR2 FNYEAQ. The CDR3: CASSSLAGGKRASTDTQYF. The CDR3 region has the DNA TGTGCCAGCAGCTCCTTAGCGGGAGGGAAGAGAGCTAGCACAGATACGCAGTATTTT. The full variable domain, rest sourced from reference TRBV7-6 and TRBJ2-3, is GAGVSQSPRYKVTKRGQDVALRCDPISGHVSLYWYRQALGQGPEFLTYFNYEAQQDKSGLPNDRFSAERPEGSISTLTIQRTEQRDSAMYRCASSSLAGGKRASTDTQYFGPGTRLTVL.

In its sample, this clonotype was seen a few times. The gene calls are TRBV6-1 and TRBJ2-7; perhaps D is TRBD1 or TRBD2 (6 bases each). Trimming left V 10 bases short and J 6 bases short, with 19 bases between. From germline, CDR1 is MNHNS and CDR2 SASEGT. The CDR3 is made up of 13 amino acids. For the CDR3, the DNA is TGTGCCACCACGCGGGACTCCAGGGGCGAGCAGTACTTC. This translates into CATTRDSRGEQYF.

This clonotype was seen many times. The chain couples TRBV4-1 to TRBJ2-3, with a weak D call TRBD2 (6 bases). Trimming took off 0 bases at V and 9 bases at J, with 25 bases between the two ends. The CDR3 runs to 18 residues. The germline V gene encodes CDR1 MGHRA and CDR2 YSYEKL. The CDR3 reads CASSQDPGSGQRKGTQYF. Written as DNA, the CDR3 is TGCGCCAGCAGCCAAGATCCCGGGAGTGGCCAGCGTAAGGGGACGCAGTATTTT.

Many counts were recorded for this clonotype. The chain couples TRBV6-1 to TRBJ2-7, with D perhaps matching TRBD1 (6 bases). The CDR3 extends over 14 amino acids. Trimming removed 0 bases from V and 3 bases from J, with 9 bases in between. In germline, CDR1 is MNHNS, CDR2 SASEGT. CDR3 coding DNA: TGTGCCAGCAGTGAAGCGGGACACCTCTACGAGCAGTACTTC. Its translation: CASSEAGHLYEQYF.